A selection of T cell receptor beta chains follows, all from one sample in a study of identical twins. Using its own MiXCR run on the 5' RACE reads, TCRdb lists one record per CDR3 protein. This table has a few hundred thousand distinct CDR3 sequences, around 20% appearing once. The sequencing input was naive T cells sorted from blood. The source is a man in his fifties or sixties in good health. The conserved cysteine and the conserved F or W are not part of the CDR3 here. Clone size appears in some rows only: once, few, many, or a class for an expanded clone.

>-|TRBJ2-7|TRBV3-1
ASSPKGTSGYEQY
>few|TRBJ2-7|TRBV4-1
ASSLDRGTYEQY
>many|TRBJ2-2|TRBV7-9
ASSLGSSKSTGELF
>-|TRBJ2-2|TRBV7-2
ASSLGEAGELF
>few|TRBJ1-2|TRBV20-1
SARDPDREYGYT
>few|TRBJ2-5|TRBV12-3/TRBV12-4
ASSPGLAEVGETQY
>many|TRBJ1-2|TRBV10-3
ATAGDGYT
>-|TRBJ2-3|TRBV6-2/TRBV6-3
ASSLLDRGSTDTQY
>-|TRBJ2-5|TRBV4-1
ASSQGTVQGTQY
>few|TRBJ1-5|TRBV12-3/TRBV12-4
ASRLTGGSYQPQH
>many|TRBJ2-3|TRBV7-6
ASSLVPGLAGADTDTQY
>-|TRBJ1-2|TRBV7-9
ASSLVSGTSHGYT
>-|TRBJ2-3|TRBV29-1
SVSKGRVSTDTQY
>many|TRBJ2-1|TRBV11-2
ASVGLTSANEQF
>-|TRBJ2-3|TRBV20-1
SATPGTGNTDTQY
>many|TRBJ1-1|TRBV6-1
ASTRRGVNTEAF
>many|TRBJ1-5|TRBV19
ASSTITGGNQPQH
>-|TRBJ1-2|TRBV7-9
ASSPRRSGTEGYT
>few|TRBJ2-2|TRBV4-2
ASSQVEGAGELF
>few|TRBJ2-3|TRBV7-2
ASSVTSGADTQY
>few|TRBJ2-1|TRBV25-1
ASSSITSGPYNEQF
>-|TRBJ2-1|TRBV12-3/TRBV12-4
ASSLLGAIYNEQF
>many|TRBJ2-3|TRBV20-1
SARDRRGVTDTQY
>many|TRBJ2-1|TRBV27
ASSWDRGGEQF
>many|TRBJ1-1|TRBV5-1
ASSTELNTEAF
>few|TRBJ1-1|TRBV5-1
ASSLSFEPTVNTEAF
>many|TRBJ2-2|TRBV4-1
ASSRRDRGLAGELF
>-|TRBJ2-5|TRBV10-3
AISESASGGQETQY
>many|TRBJ1-2|TRBV29-1
SARSIGPGAYGYT
>few|TRBJ1-2|TRBV5-5
ASSLGRWGQGNYGYT
>-|TRBJ2-3|TRBV20-1
SATIGTSTDTQY
>many|TRBJ2-7|TRBV27
ASSTIYPRQDTYEQY
>-|TRBJ2-5|TRBV12-3/TRBV12-4
ASSTSGGTKTQY
>few|TRBJ2-5|TRBV20-1
SARDMRGGYQETQY
>-|TRBJ2-7|TRBV5-1
ASSLAGIIGEQY
>-|TRBJ2-3|TRBV12-3/TRBV12-4
ASGGVSGGGGTQY
>many|TRBJ2-5|TRBV6-5
ASTGSETQY
>many|TRBJ1-2|TRBV7-9
ASSLAQGAGYGYT
>few|TRBJ2-7|TRBV27
ASAKQEYYEQY
>many|TRBJ2-3|TRBV2
ASSGSIGSTDTQY
>few|TRBJ2-1|TRBV20-1
SARAGADNEQF
>many|TRBJ2-7|TRBV29-1
SAAGGTSSPYEQY
>-|TRBJ1-2|TRBV7-8
ASSPPGRTVAGYGYT
>few|TRBJ1-1|TRBV28
ASSTGGAVYTEAF
>few|TRBJ2-1|TRBV7-2
ASSLGGLAMEQF
>few|TRBJ2-6|TRBV21-1
ASSKENPDLSGANVLT
>-|TRBJ1-3|TRBV20-1
SAREVGITGNTIY
>few|TRBJ1-5|TRBV15
ATSVGGDKARRY
>many|TRBJ2-2|TRBV20-1
SAIQGTGELF
>few|TRBJ2-5|TRBV15
ATSRLGGNGQETQY
>-|TRBJ1-4|TRBV20-1
SAIPAQGTNEKLF
>many|TRBJ2-5|TRBV5-1
ASSSGQGGETQY